This TCR beta chain was identified during a study of tissue T cells after allogeneic stem cell transplantation. The assay was immunoSEQ multiplex PCR, and TCRdb's table has in-frame clones only and misses some. The profile shows 710 or so clones, about 80% of them singletons. Trimming took off 3 bases at V and 0 bases at J, with 7 bases between the two ends. The CDR3 is 14 amino acids. CDR1 and CDR2 (germline): LNHDA, SQIVND (reference sequence). Here the sequenced sample was mid-colon tissue, taken at autopsy. The source is a female patient between 18 and 50 years old with steroid-refractory graft-versus-host disease after an allogeneic stem cell transplant. The T cells may partly be graft donor cells. The chain employs TRBV19 and TRBJ2-3; possible D gene TRBD2, 5 bases. For the CDR3, the DNA is TGTGCCAGTAGTATTGGCGGGAGCACAGATACGCAGTATTTT. Protein: CASSIGGSTDTQYF.